These 32 T cell receptor beta chains were all obtained from the same sample, sequenced in a study of cytotoxic CD8 clonotypes in ibrutinib-treated CLL. Produced via immunoSEQ multiplex PCR; TCRdb's table is partial and in-frame only. The sample records about 180,000 clones, under 90% being singletons. Specimen: PBMCs, collected after 24 months of ibrutinib treatment. The receptors originated from a human donor with chronic lymphocytic leukemia.

J is TRBJ2-2 and V is TRBV19; TRBD2 agrees at 8 bases. This CDR3 has 15 residues. With 4 bases clipped from V and 1 base from J, the junction kept 2 bases outside the gene matches. The germline V gene encodes CDR1 LNHDA and CDR2 SQIVND (reference sequence). In DNA form, the CDR3 reads TGTGCCAGTAGTAAGAGCGGGGGGAACACCGGGGAGCTGTTTTTT. This codes for CASSKSGGNTGELFF.

The J gene is TRBJ2-5, the V gene TRBV18; D is uncertain. Germline assignment: CDR1 KGHSH and CDR2 LQKENI. V was trimmed by 1 base and J by 2 bases, leaving 8 bases between them. The CDR3 length is 14 residues. CDR3: CASSPQVAQETQYF. In DNA form, the CDR3 reads TGTGCCAGCTCACCACAGGTCGCTCAAGAGACCCAGTACTTC.

The CDR3 loop is CATSRGVLGEQFF. The CDR3 DNA reads TGTGCCACCAGTAGGGGGGTGCTCGGCGAGCAGTTCTTC. The chain combines TRBV15 with TRBJ2-1; either TRBD1 or TRBD2 may supply D (6 bases each). V dropped 6 bases and J dropped 10 bases, with 16 bases sitting between them. CDR1 and CDR2 (germline): LNHNV, YYDKDF (reference sequence). CDR3 length: 13 residues.

The CDR3 is CASRRTGSTDTQYF. For the CDR3, the DNA is TGTGCCAGTAGACGGACAGGGAGCACAGATACGCAGTATTTT. The chain is built from TRBV19 and TRBJ2-3; 8 bases match TRBD1. The germline V gene encodes CDR1 LNHDA and CDR2 SQIVND (reference sequence). There are 14 residues in the CDR3. J gave up 0 bases and V 6 bases, and 2 bases lay outside the gene matches.

The rearrangement links TRBV30 to TRBJ1-1; the match to TRBD1 covers 10 bases. Germline V lookup: CDR1 GTSNPN, CDR2 SVGIG (reference sequence). The CDR3 is made up of 13 amino acids. Trimming cost V 4 bases and J 4 bases; bases outside gene matches: 3. CDR3 sequence (DNA): TGTGCCTGGATTCGGACAGGGGGCACTGAAGCTTTCTTT. Amino acid sequence: CAWIRTGGTEAFF.

The chain employs TRBV12-2 and TRBJ2-5; the table assigns TRBD1, which was not confirmed against the DNA. TRBV12-2 is flagged as a pseudogene. The CDR3 is 18 residues long. The CDR3 sequence: CASRLDELGAGGQETQYF. As DNA, the CDR3 is TGTGCAAGTCGCTTGGACGAACTCGGAGCAGGGGGGCAAGAGACCCAGTACTTC.

In this sample, this clone turned up a few times. The rearrangement uses TRBV25-1 and TRBJ2-1, with 12 bases that match TRBD2. The CDR3 is 16 residues long. Germline V gene sequence: CDR1 MGHDK, CDR2 SYGVNS. With V trimmed by 4 bases and J by 10 bases, 11 bases remained unmatched. The CDR3 here is CASSGYGLAGLREQFF. CDR3 sequence (DNA): TGTGCCAGCAGTGGGTATGGACTAGCGGGGCTGCGGGAGCAGTTCTTC.

The V and J genes are TRBV6-6 and TRBJ1-1; D unresolved. V was trimmed by 8 bases and J by 1 base, leaving 8 bases between them. This CDR3 spans 12 amino acids. Germline CDR1 is MNHNY and CDR2 is SVGAGI (reference sequence). CDR3 sequence: CASVNGNTEAFF. The CDR3 nucleotides are TGTGCCAGCGTGAATGGGAACACTGAAGCTTTCTTT.

This sequence joins TRBV19 and TRBJ2-5; 10 bases match TRBD1. V shed 5 bases and J 2 bases; nucleotides not matched to a gene: 5. CDR3 length: 15 amino acids. Germline V gene sequence: CDR1 LNHDA, CDR2 SQIVND (reference sequence). The CDR3 nucleotides are TGTGCCAGTAGTCGACAGGGGGCGAAACAAGAGACCCAGTACTTC. As protein: CASSRQGAKQETQYF.

This clone was counted a single time. This sequence joins TRBV9 and TRBJ1-6, with D perhaps TRBD1 (5 bases). The CDR3 has 16 amino acids. Germline V gene sequence: CDR1 SGDLS, CDR2 YYNGEE. Trimming pared 0 bases from V and 6 bases from J, leaving 13 bases between. CDR3 loop: CASSVEVQGGNSPLHF. CDR3 bases: TGTGCCAGCAGCGTAGAGGTCCAGGGAGGTAATTCACCCCTCCACTTT.

The chain employs TRBV7-9 and TRBJ2-2; tentatively, D is TRBD1 or TRBD2 (6 bases each). The CDR3 length is 15 residues. The V gene's germline CDR1 is SEHNR and CDR2 FQNEAQ (reference sequence). Trimming left V 1 base short and J 3 bases short, with 9 bases between. DNA for the CDR3: TGTGCCAGCAGCTTAGAAGGGGGGTACACCGGGGAGCTGTTTTTT. Encoded protein: CASSLEGGYTGELFF. Full variable domain (outside the CDR3, taken from reference TRBV7-9 and TRBJ2-2): DTGVSQNPRHKITKRGQNVTFRCDPISEHNRLYWYRQTLGQGPEFLTYFQNEAQLEKSRLLSDRFSAERPKGSFSTLEIQRTEQGDSAMYLCASSLEGGYTGELFFGEGSRLTVL.

This clone is a singleton in its sample. The chain is built from TRBV6-6 and TRBJ2-6; no reliable D call. There are 15 residues in the CDR3. The V end lost 7 bases, the J end lost 0 bases, and 10 bases lay between the germline ends. From germline, CDR1 is MNHNY and CDR2 SVGAGI (reference sequence). CDR3 coding DNA: TGTGCCAGCAACCGAGGACCCTCTGGGGCCAACGTCCTGACTTTC. It specifies CASNRGPSGANVLTF.

The CDR3 DNA sequence: TGTGCCAGCGTGGGACAGCAAACACCACATCAGCCCCAGCATTTT. Residues: CASVGQQTPHQPQHF. This chain joins TRBV6-4 and TRBJ1-5; 7 positions agree with TRBD1. Germline CDR1 and CDR2: MRHNA and SNTAGT. V dropped 8 bases and J dropped 5; count of bases not matched to a gene: 12. CDR3 size: 15 residues.

The chain couples TRBV6-5 to TRBJ2-2; 9 nucleotides match TRBD1. CDR1 is MNHEY and CDR2 is SVGAGI in the germline V gene. V gave up 6 bases and J gave up 5 bases; unmatched junction bases: 7. The CDR3 covers 15 residues. CDR3 loop: CASRNDRGGTGELFF. The CDR3 nucleotides are TGTGCCAGCAGGAACGACAGGGGGGGGACCGGGGAGCTGTTTTTT.

The chain combines TRBV9 with TRBJ2-1; the match to TRBD2 covers 11 bases. Germline V gene data show CDR1 as SGDLS and CDR2 as YYNGEE. This CDR3 comprises 18 residues. V was clipped by 2 bases and J by 8 bases; unmatched bases: 15. This CDR3 reads CASSVDSPTSGSYHEQFF. In DNA form, the CDR3 reads TGTGCCAGCAGCGTCGACTCCCCCACTAGCGGGAGTTATCATGAGCAGTTCTTC.

This chain links TRBV30 with TRBJ2-2, with 10 bases fitting TRBD1. The CDR3 is made up of 15 amino acids. V lost 3 bases and J lost 5; bases outside the gene matches: 6. The germline gives CDR1 GTSNPN, CDR2 SVGIG (reference sequence). The CDR3 sequence: CAWRTGGRETGELFF. The CDR3 region has the DNA TGTGCCTGGAGGACAGGGGGCCGGGAGACCGGGGAGCTGTTTTTT.

The chain combines TRBV6-5 with TRBJ1-2, with D possibly being TRBD1 (5 bases). Germline-derived CDR1 and CDR2 are MNHEY and SVGAGI. V lost 2 bases and J 8 bases, leaving 15 bases between the germline ends. The CDR3 totals 14 residues. CDR3 nucleotides: TGTGCCAGCAGTTACGAGGGACTGCCCGCGGGCTACACCTTC. The encoded protein is CASSYEGLPAGYTF.

The chain combines TRBV28 with TRBJ1-1; TRBD1 aligns across 7 bases. CDR3 size: 14 residues. V lost 6 bases and J lost 0; bases outside the gene matches: 4. Germline lookup yields CDR1 MDHEN and CDR2 SYDVKM. The CDR3 region is CASRRGQLNTEAFF. Written as DNA, the CDR3 is TGTGCCAGCAGACGGGGACAGCTGAACACTGAAGCTTTCTTT.

The J gene is TRBJ1-1, the V gene TRBV5-1, with D unresolved. Germline V gives CDR1 SGHRS, CDR2 YFSETQ. The length of the CDR3 is 14 residues. Trimming took 1 base from V and 2 from J, leaving 9 bases between them. The CDR3 DNA reads as TGCGCCAGCAGCTTGCTACGGATTAACACTGAAGCTTTCTTT. Residues: CASSLLRINTEAFF.

This clone has more than one count but fewer than ten. CDR3 region: CASSLQGLFATNEKLFF. DNA of the CDR3: TGTGCCAGCAGCCTACAGGGGCTATTTGCAACTAATGAAAAACTGTTTTTT. The chain couples TRBV5-6 to TRBJ1-4; 7 bases agree with TRBD1. The CDR3 extends over 17 amino acids. J gave up 0 bases and V 4 bases, and 9 bases lay outside the gene matches. Germline V CDR1 and CDR2: SGHDT, YYEEEE. Using reference TRBV5-6 and TRBJ1-4 for the parts outside the CDR3, the full variable domain is DAGVTQSPTHLIKTRGQQVTLRCSPKSGHDTVSWYQQALGQGPQFIFQYYEEEERQRGNFPDRFSGHQFPNYSSELNVNALLLGDSALYLCASSLQGLFATNEKLFFGSGTQLSVL.

The V gene is TRBV5-1, the J gene TRBJ1-2, with D possibly TRBD1 on 5 matching bases. The CDR3 sequence is 14 residues long. Trimming shortened V by 0 bases and J by 11 bases, and 17 bases separated the two germline ends. Germline loops: CDR1 SGHRS, CDR2 YFSETQ. The CDR3 sequence is CASSLAGTIQKYTF. DNA of the CDR3: TGCGCCAGCAGCTTGGCAGGGACGATCCAAAAGTACACCTTC. The entire variable domain, with the rest obtained from reference TRBV5-1 and TRBJ1-2, is as follows: KAGVTQTPRYLIKTRGQQVTLSCSPISGHRSVSWYQQTPGQGLQFLFEYFSETQRNKGNFPGRFSGRQFSNSRSEMNVSTLELGDSALYLCASSLAGTIQKYTFGSGTRLTVV.

V gene TRBV6-4 combines with J gene TRBJ2-1; 7 positions match TRBD2. CDR3 size: 17 residues. The trim removed 4 bases at V and 7 bases at J, leaving 16 bases unmatched. The germline gives CDR1 MRHNA, CDR2 SNTAGT. The CDR3 protein is CASSAHHWAGERNEQFF. In DNA form, the CDR3 reads TGTGCCAGCAGTGCCCACCACTGGGCGGGAGAAAGAAATGAGCAGTTCTTC.

This chain joins TRBV19 and TRBJ2-5, with 9 bases identical to TRBD2. The germline gives CDR1 LNHDA, CDR2 SQIVND (reference sequence). The CDR3 has 19 residues. The junction had 19 bases not matched to a gene; V was cut back by 4 bases and J by 4 bases. The CDR3 reads CASSTPWGQGSGRSETQYF. DNA for the CDR3: TGTGCCAGTAGTACCCCATGGGGCCAGGGTAGCGGGAGATCAGAGACCCAGTACTTC.

The rearrangement links TRBV7-9 to TRBJ1-1, with a weak D call TRBD1 (5 bases). V shed 2 bases and J shed 6 bases, with 10 bases lying between them. CDR1 is SEHNR and CDR2 is FQNEAQ in the germline V gene (reference sequence). The CDR3 is made up of 13 amino acids. The DNA for the CDR3 is TGTGCCAGCAGCTTATGGGGGAGCCCTGAAGCTTTCTTT. Translated, it gives CASSLWGSPEAFF.

The chain joins TRBV6-1 to TRBJ2-1; 11 bases map to TRBD1. Germline assignment: CDR1 MNHNS and CDR2 SASEGT. The CDR3 is 15 residues long. V lost 7 bases to trimming and J lost 12 bases; unmatched junction nucleotides: 14. CDR3 sequence reads: CASTVTRTGGSVQFF. CDR3 sequence (DNA): TGTGCCAGCACAGTTACCCGGACAGGGGGCTCGGTGCAGTTCTTC.

This clone was seen once. The junction shows a germline mismatch at one end, possibly a read error. V and J are TRBV7-2 and TRBJ1-4; 8 nucleotides line up with TRBD1. The germline V gene has CDR1 SGHTA and CDR2 FQGNSA. This CDR3 is built from 14 residues. The CDR3 DNA reads TGTGCCAGCAGTACAGGGGGAACTAATGAAAAACTATTTTTT. Translation: CASSTGGTNEKLFF. Looking up the rest from reference TRBV7-2 and TRBJ1-4 gives the full variable domain: GAGVSQSPSNKVTEKGKDVELRCDPISGHTALYWYRQSLGQGLEFLIYFQGNSAPDKSGLPSDRFSAERTGGSVSTLTIQRTQQEDSAVYLCASSTGGTNEKLFFGSGTQLSVL.

The chain links TRBV9 to TRBJ1-3, with 9 bases fitting TRBD1. This CDR3 is 16 amino acids long. Germline values: CDR1 SGDLS, CDR2 YYNGEE. V lost 3 bases and J lost 1; bases outside the gene matches: 5. The CDR3: CASSGDRALSGNTIYF. As DNA, the CDR3 is TGTGCCAGCAGCGGGGACAGGGCCTTATCTGGAAACACCATATATTTT.

The chain recombines TRBV2 with TRBJ1-2; D is unresolved. Trimming pared 5 bases from V and 5 bases from J, leaving 9 bases between. Per germline, CDR1 SNHLY and CDR2 FYNNEI. There are 12 residues in the CDR3. CDR3 DNA: TGTGCCAGCAGTCCAAACCCATATGGCTACACCTTC. Encoded protein: CASSPNPYGYTF.

The chain employs TRBV5-4 and TRBJ2-5, with TRBD2 matching over 10 bases. The CDR3 is 15 amino acids. The germline gives CDR1 SGHNT, CDR2 YYREEE (reference sequence). With 7 bases clipped from V and 0 bases from J, the junction kept 6 bases outside the gene matches. DNA of the CDR3: TGTGCCAGCTCACCCAGCGGGGGGGACCAAGAGACCCAGTACTTC. It specifies CASSPSGGDQETQYF.

This clone showed up just a few times. The CDR3 sequence: CASSLQFF. CDR3 nucleotides: TGTGCCAGCAGCTTGCAGTTCTTC. The genes are TRBV7-2 and TRBJ2-1; D unclear. V shed 3 bases and J shed 12 bases, with 0 bases lying between them. The CDR3 is made up of 8 amino acids. Germline V CDR1 and CDR2: SGHTA, FQGNSA.

The chain employs TRBV6-1 and TRBJ1-5; D perhaps matches TRBD1 (6 bases). The germline V and J ends were trimmed by 1 base and 7 bases, with 14 bases remaining between them. This CDR3 is 15 amino acids long. CDR1 is MNHNS and CDR2 is SASEGT in the germline V gene. The CDR3 region is CASSEGDTSRQPQHF. The CDR3 nucleotides read TGTGCCAGCAGTGAAGGGGACACGTCACGGCAGCCCCAGCATTTT.

The gene calls are TRBV7-9 and TRBJ1-1; weak D call: TRBD1 (5 bases). Germline loops: CDR1 SEHNR, CDR2 FQNEAQ (reference sequence). Trimming removed 5 bases from V and 10 bases from J, with 14 bases in between. This CDR3 contains 12 residues. The DNA for the CDR3 is TGTGCCAGCAGCCGAGGGGAGCGGGGAGCTTTCTTT. Its translation: CASSRGERGAFF.